The TCR beta chain under discussion was sequenced for a study of T cell responses to AZD1222 COVID-19 vaccine. Study-level findings and limits: Mostly white British, mostly female donors; authors suggested clonal diversity may be underestimated.

Of note for this clone: The antigen remains undetermined.

The repertoire was sequenced with immunoSEQ multiplex PCR; TCRdb's copy has only in-frame clones and lacks some. The sample carries about 78,000 clones, roughly four fifths recorded once. Germline CDR1 is MNHNY and CDR2 is SVGAGI (reference sequence). Trimming took off 6 bases at V and 3 bases at J, with 15 bases between the two ends. The CDR3 contains 14 residues. The sample consisted of peripheral blood, taken on day 0 of AZD1222 vaccination. This chain connects TRBV6-6 to TRBJ2-7; TRBD2 is a possible D gene (6 bases). This clonotype was obtained from an adult in good health. The CDR3 nucleotides read TGTGCCAGCAGACCAATCTTGGGGGGCTACGAGCAGTACTTC. It yields the protein CASRPILGGYEQYF.